The rows below give T cell receptor beta chains drawn from one sample of a study of cytotoxic CD8 clonotypes in ibrutinib-treated CLL. Repertoires were generated with immunoSEQ multiplex PCR, while TCRdb's copy carries only in-frame clones and drops some. Of around 300,000 clones in the sample, 80% were seen once. This sample comprised PBMCs, obtained before ibrutinib treatment. All receptors come from a human donor with chronic lymphocytic leukemia. Both conserved end residues are part of each CDR3. Each record gives: D gene, clone size, J gene, V gene, CDR3 DNA, CDR3 protein. The D gene is left open where the match is weak. Not all rows give a size; the values are once, few, many and, for expanded clones, a class.

NA | NA | TRBJ2-1 | TRBV13 | TGTGCCAGCAGCTTAGTTACGGGGATACTGGGGAATGAGCAGTTCTTC | CASSLVTGILGNEQFF
NA | NA | TRBJ2-3 | TRBV5-4 | TGTGCCAGCAGCTTCCGTTTTCTCGGGGACGGCACAGATACGCAGTATTTT | CASSFRFLGDGTDTQYF
NA | NA | TRBJ2-3 | TRBV28 | TGTGCCAGCACCCTGGGGACCCTGGGGTCCACAGATACGCAGTATTTT | CASTLGTLGSTDTQYF
NA | NA | TRBJ1-2 | TRBV28 | TGTGCCAGCACGGATCTTAACTATGGCTACACCTTC | CASTDLNYGYTF
NA | NA | TRBJ2-1 | TRBV4-3 | TGCGCCAGCAGCCAAGATCCCGGTGGCAGGTCCTCCTACAATGAGCAGTTCTTC | CASSQDPGGRSSYNEQFF
NA | NA | TRBJ2-5 | TRBV27 | TGTGCCAGCAGTTTTGGGGGGCAAGAGACCCAGTACTTC | CASSFGGQETQYF
NA | NA | TRBJ2-7 | TRBV5-6 | TGTGCCAGCAGCCGAGGATTTAGCGGTACCTACGAGCAGTACTTC | CASSRGFSGTYEQYF
TRBD1 | NA | TRBJ2-5 | TRBV30 | TGTGCCTGGAGCCCCCCGACAGGGCCTGGGGAGACCCAGTACTTC | CAWSPPTGPGETQYF
NA | NA | TRBJ2-5 | TRBV18 | TGTGCCAGCTCACCGGAAGGTTTCACTCCACAAGAGACCCAGTACTTC | CASSPEGFTPQETQYF
NA | NA | TRBJ2-1 | TRBV9 | TGTGCCAGCAGCGTATCAGGGTATGAGCAGTTCTTC | CASSVSGYEQFF
TRBD2 | NA | TRBJ2-4 | TRBV27 | TGTGCCAGCAGTTTATACGGACTAGCGGGAGATAGGTACCAAAACATTCAGTACTTC | CASSLYGLAGDRYQNIQYF
NA | NA | TRBJ2-1 | TRBV20-1 | TGCAGTGCTACAGAGGGTAATGAGCAGTTCTTC | CSATEGNEQFF
NA | NA | TRBJ2-5 | TRBV7-3 | TGTGCCAGCAGCTTAAGCGGAGGTTTGGAGACCCAGTACTTC | CASSLSGGLETQYF
NA | once | TRBJ2-1 | TRBV28 | TGTGCCAGCAGTTCCTCAGTTAGCGAAACCAATGAGCAGTTCTTC | CASSSSVSETNEQFF
NA | NA | TRBJ2-4 | TRBV10-3 | TGTGCCGCGACAGACTCTTTAGCCAAAAACATTCAGTACTTC | CAATDSLAKNIQYF
TRBD2 | once | TRBJ2-3 | TRBV7-8 | TGTGCCAGCAGCTTAGGGAATAGCGGGAGAAGAGATACGCAGTATTTT | CASSLGNSGRRDTQYF
TRBD2 | once | TRBJ2-7 | TRBV27 | TGTGCCAGCAGTTTATCTACAGCGGGAGCCCACGAGCAGTACTTC | CASSLSTAGAHEQYF
TRBD1 | NA | TRBJ1-1 | TRBV29-1 | TGCAGCGTTGAGGCAACAGGGGGCTGGGGTGAAGCTTTCTTT | CSVEATGGWGEAFF
TRBD1 | NA | TRBJ1-2 | TRBV7-2 | TGTGCCAGCAGCTCACGACCGACAGGGGAGTCCGGTGGCTACACCTTC | CASSSRPTGESGGYTF
NA | few | TRBJ1-4 | TRBV27 | TGTGCCAGCGGTTTCCGTTTAGCTAATGAAAAACTGTTTTTT | CASGFRLANEKLFF
NA | NA | TRBJ1-3 | TRBV10-3 | TGTGCCATCAGAGACAGAGGAAACACCATATATTTT | CAIRDRGNTIYF
TRBD1 | once | TRBJ2-7 | TRBV28 | TGTGCCAGCAGCTTTGACCGGGACAGGGTATTTGGGAACTACGAGCAGTACTTC | CASSFDRDRVFGNYEQYF
NA | NA | TRBJ1-2 | TRBV5-5 | TGTGCCAGCAGCTTGGCCCGGGGGGCACTCTATGGCTACACCTTC | CASSLARGALYGYTF
TRBD2 | NA | TRBJ2-5 | TRBV14 | TGTGCCAGCAGCCGCCTCCAGGGCGCTAGCGGGAGCGGGGAGACCCAGTACTTC | CASSRLQGASGSGETQYF
NA | NA | TRBJ2-5 | TRBV5-4 | TGTGCCAGCAGCCCTCAAGTTCTAGGCGGGACCCTCCAAGAGACCCAGTACTTC | CASSPQVLGGTLQETQYF
TRBD1 | few | TRBJ2-5 | TRBV10-3 | TGTGCCATCAGGGACAGGGAAGAGACCCAGTACTTC | CAIRDREETQYF